Given below is one T cell receptor beta chain in context. The CDR3 loop spans 15 amino acids. Germline V gene lookup returns CDR1 SGHTA and CDR2 FQGTGA. V gave up 5 bases and J gave up 1 base; unmatched junction bases: 4. This sample is drawn from a study of blood T cell repertoires in COVID-19. Study information: Samples representing acute and convalescent COVID-19 were sourced from the United States, Italy and Spain.

In the original analysis: How many nucleated cells were present was estimated from reference gene primer amplification. Using immunoSEQ multiplex PCR, the repertoire was profiled, and TCRdb retains in-frame clones only, with some absent. V and J calls and clone size follow that table, whereas D and trimming were derived from the DNA. This sample has 260,000 or so clones, with approximately 90% found just once. Across 20 to 25 US areas, participants ranged in age from about 18 to 90 years. The chain joins TRBV7-3 to TRBJ2-1; 8 bases map to TRBD1. The clonotype was recovered from a woman in her thirties or forties with acute COVID-19. What was sequenced was PBMCs or T cells enriched from blood (not recorded which). This CDR3 reads CASSRTGQSYNEQFF. The CDR3 nucleotides are TGTGCCAGCAGCCGGACAGGGCAGTCCTACAATGAGCAGTTCTTC.